These 17 T cell receptor beta chains originate from one sample sequenced in a study of cytomegalovirus exposure and HLA in healthy donors. The PCR had 60 Vbeta and 13 Jbeta primers. Clones were read by immunoSEQ multiplex PCR, and TCRdb kept only the in-frame ones, dropping some. This table holds tens of thousands of clones, less than 80% found once. Material for sequencing was PBMCs. Every receptor here comes from a man in his 60s in good health and CMV-seropositive.

This clone was seen more than once but under ten times. The chain links TRBV7-9 to TRBJ2-3; tentative D call: TRBD2 (5 bases). The V end lost 5 bases, the J end lost 6 bases, and 24 bases lay between the germline ends. CDR1 is SEHNR, CDR2 FQNEAQ, per germline (reference sequence). This CDR3 has 17 amino acids. The CDR3 DNA reads as TGTGCCAGCAGCCGAAACAACGGGGTATCATCTGCCGATACGCAGTATTTT. Its translation: CASSRNNGVSSADTQYF.

This rearrangement joins TRBV4-1 to TRBJ1-3, with D unresolved. The CDR3 sequence is 15 residues long. V gave up 0 bases and J gave up 0 bases, with 6 bases separating them. From germline, CDR1 is MGHRA and CDR2 YSYEKL. Here the CDR3 reads CASSQEPSSGNTIYF. The DNA for the CDR3 is TGCGCCAGCAGCCAAGAGCCCAGCTCTGGAAACACCATATATTTT.

V usage is TRBV4-1 and J usage is TRBJ2-5; weak D call: TRBD2 (6 bases). The germline gives CDR1 MGHRA, CDR2 YSYEKL. Trimming removed 0 bases at V and 7 bases at J, with 15 bases between. The length of the CDR3 is 15 residues. The CDR3 protein is CASSQDQGGGGTQYF. The CDR3 bases are TGCGCCAGCAGCCAAGATCAAGGTGGGGGAGGGACCCAGTACTTC.

The CDR3 nucleotides are TGTGCCAGCAGCTCGGACGACAGGGGTCGGGAGCAGTACTTC. Its protein product is CASSSDDRGREQYF. This chain joins TRBV5-6 and TRBJ2-7, with TRBD1 matching 8 bases. The V segment lost 3 bases and the J segment 7 bases; nucleotides outside the gene matches: 9. The germline V gene encodes CDR1 SGHDT and CDR2 YYEEEE. The CDR3 sequence is 14 residues long.

CDR3 sequence (DNA): TGTGCCAGCAGCCGGCGGTGGCCTGGAAACACCATATATTTT. Translating it yields CASSRRWPGNTIYF. This chain links TRBV6-1 with TRBJ1-3, with D unresolved. Germline V gives CDR1 MNHNS, CDR2 SASEGT. CDR3 length: 14 amino acids. Trimming pared 6 bases from V and 2 bases from J, leaving 11 bases between.

The rearrangement joins TRBV19 to TRBJ2-2, with 8 bases matching TRBD2. This CDR3 has 15 amino acids. Germline V lookup: CDR1 LNHDA, CDR2 SQIVND (reference sequence). Unmatched junction bases numbered 1, after V lost 2 bases and J lost 2 bases. The chain's CDR3 is CASSITSGNTGELFF. Written as DNA, the CDR3 is TGTGCCAGTAGTATAACTAGCGGTAACACCGGGGAGCTGTTTTTT.

This chain links TRBV4-1 with TRBJ2-1; D possibly corresponds to TRBD1 (6 bases). Per germline, CDR1 MGHRA and CDR2 YSYEKL. With 6 bases removed from V and 1 base from J, the gap between germline ends came to 16 bases. CDR3 length equals 16 residues. Written as DNA, the CDR3 is TGCGCCAGCAGGGGGGCAGGGACCGGATCCTACAATGAGCAGTTCTTC. Its protein product is CASRGAGTGSYNEQFF.

The chain employs TRBV5-4 and TRBJ1-2; a weak D match, TRBD1 (5 bases). Per germline, CDR1 SGHNT and CDR2 YYREEE (reference sequence). Between the trimmed V and J ends, which lost 2 bases and 0 bases, there was a span of 8 bases. CDR3 length: 14 amino acids. CDR3 bases: TGTGCCAGCAGCTTCAGGGCGCCTAACTATGGCTACACCTTC. Its protein is CASSFRAPNYGYTF.

J is TRBJ1-1 and V is TRBV6-1; 7 bases map to TRBD1. The ends lost 3 bases at V and 5 bases at J; junction bases unmatched: 6. From germline, CDR1 is MNHNS and CDR2 SASEGT. The CDR3 covers 14 residues. CDR3 protein: CASSEQGVWTEAFF. The CDR3 DNA is TGTGCCAGCAGTGAGCAGGGGGTTTGGACTGAAGCTTTCTTT.

V is TRBV11-3 and J is TRBJ2-1, with 16 bases matching TRBD2. V shed 7 bases and J 4 bases; nucleotides not matched to a gene: 13. The germline gives CDR1 SGHNT, CDR2 YENEEA. This CDR3 region has 19 residues. CDR3 loop: CASNLRGTSGRAGYNEQFF. The CDR3 nucleotides read TGTGCCAGCAACCTACGCGGGACTAGCGGGAGGGCGGGATACAATGAGCAGTTCTTC. Combining the CDR3 with reference TRBV11-3 and TRBJ2-1 gives the whole variable domain EAGVVQSPRYKIIEKKQPVAFWCNPISGHNTLYWYLQNLGQGPELLIRYENEEAVDDSQLPKDRFSAERLKGVDSTLKIQPAELGDSAVYLCASNLRGTSGRAGYNEQFFGPGTRLTVL.

Concerning this clone itself: The junction departs from germline at one end; a sequencing error may be responsible. Other DNA sequences within the sample encode an identical CDR3. The V and J genes are TRBV4-1 and TRBJ2-1; a possible D gene is TRBD1 (5 bases). Germline V gene lookup returns CDR1 MGHRA and CDR2 YSYEKL. The CDR3 spans 15 residues. The CDR3 sequence: CASSQESRAFNEQFF. The CDR3 coding sequence is TGCGCCAGCAGCCAAGAGTCCAGGGCGTTCAATGAGCAATTCTTC.

The chain uses TRBV7-9 and TRBJ1-1, with 7 bases matching TRBD1. J lost 3 bases, V lost 4 bases, and 8 bases had no gene match. Germline V gene data show CDR1 as SEHNR and CDR2 as FQNEAQ (reference sequence). The CDR3 spans 15 residues. In DNA, the CDR3 is TGTGCCAGCAGCTCTAGGGTGGGACAGTACACTGAAGCTTTCTTT. This encodes CASSSRVGQYTEAFF.

The V gene is TRBV4-2, the J gene TRBJ1-5; 9 bases are shared with TRBD1. The J segment lost 4 bases and the V segment lost 1 base, leaving 5 bases of the junction unmatched. This CDR3 contains 16 residues. The V gene's germline CDR1 is LGHNA and CDR2 YNFKEQ. The CDR3 bases are TGTGCCAGCAGCCAAGGGACAGGGGTAGGAAATCAGCCCCAGCATTTT. Its protein is CASSQGTGVGNQPQHF.

As regards this clone: Additional DNA sequences in this sample encode the identical CDR3. The chain has TRBV7-2 and TRBJ1-5, with no clear D. Germline CDR1 and CDR2: SGHTA and FQGNSA. The CDR3 is made up of 14 amino acids. V lost 2 bases, J lost 0 bases, and 5 bases lay in between. The CDR3: CASSLSSSNQPQHF. The CDR3 DNA reads TGTGCCAGCAGCTTATCTAGTAGCAATCAGCCCCAGCATTTT.

Written as DNA, the CDR3 is TGTGCCAGCAGCTTAAGGACTAGCGGGAGGGACGACGAGCAGTACTTC. This sequence encodes CASSLRTSGRDDEQYF. The chain couples TRBV7-9 to TRBJ2-7, with TRBD2 matching over 15 bases. With 2 bases clipped from V and 5 bases from J, the junction kept 4 bases outside the gene matches. The germline CDR1 and CDR2 sequences are SEHNR and FQNEAQ (reference sequence). There are 16 residues in the CDR3.

This sequence joins TRBV27 and TRBJ2-3; possibly TRBD2 for D (5 bases). This CDR3 comprises 17 residues. Germline-derived CDR1 and CDR2 are MNHEY and SMNVEV (reference sequence). The ends were cut back, 1 base at V and 5 bases at J, with 19 bases in the middle. The CDR3 protein is CASSLFRTGSKKDTQYF. DNA for the CDR3: TGTGCCAGCAGTTTATTTAGAACGGGATCTAAAAAAGATACGCAGTATTTT.

Comment on this clone: Additional DNA sequences in this sample encode the identical CDR3. The rearrangement links TRBV20-1 to TRBJ1-2, with D hard to call. The V end lost 6 bases, the J end lost 6 bases, and 11 bases lay between the germline ends. This CDR3 is 11 amino acids long. Germline lookup yields CDR1 DFQATT and CDR2 SNEGSKA (reference sequence). The CDR3 reads CSARWGDGYTF. DNA of the CDR3: TGCAGTGCCCGGTGGGGAGATGGCTACACCTTC.